This is a list of T cell receptor beta chains from one sample in a study of CD8 T cells in ankylosing spondylitis. Each CDR3 protein gets one entry after TCRdb re-called the 5' RACE reads with MiXCR. This sample has about 240,000 distinct CDR3 sequences, with around 11% found just once. The sequencing input was blood, either unsorted or a sorted T cell fraction (not recorded which). The receptors were sampled from a male donor with ankylosing spondylitis or in good health (not recorded which). Both conserved end residues are part of each CDR3. Each record gives: J gene, V gene, D gene, clone size, CDR3 protein, CDR3 DNA. A D gene is named only where the DNA matches it firmly. A row's size may be missing; if present it is once, few, many or a size class.

TRBJ2-7 TRBV3-1 TRBD2 - CASSQVSGIRDHGDEQYF TGTGCCAGCAGCCAAGTTAGCGGGATCCGGGACCATGGGGACGAGCAGTACTTC
TRBJ2-1 TRBV12-3/TRBV12-4 - few CASSTGLFNEQFF TGTGCCAGCAGTACGGGACTTTTTAATGAGCAGTTCTTC
TRBJ2-3 TRBV29-1 - few CSVVRLASTDTQYF TGCAGCGTTGTGCGACTTGCTAGCACAGATACGCAGTATTTT
TRBJ2-1 TRBV7-8 - - CASSLMSLGGAKYNEQLF TGTGCCAGCAGCCTTATGTCGCTAGGGGGGGCCAAGTACAATGAGCAGCTCTTC
TRBJ1-1 TRBV7-9 - - CASSFANMNTEAFF TGTGCCAGCAGCTTCGCCAACATGAACACTGAAGCTTTCTTT
TRBJ2-2 TRBV9 TRBD1 many CASSPGQTITGELFF TGTGCCAGCAGCCCGGGACAGACAATAACCGGGGAGCTGTTTTTT
TRBJ2-5 TRBV5-1 TRBD2 many CASSSRIAGQETQYF TGCGCCAGCAGCTCTCGAATAGCGGGCCAAGAGACCCAGTACTTC
TRBJ1-5 TRBV4-2 TRBD1 many CASSQDSNVGTGDQPQHF TGTGCCAGCAGCCAAGATTCAAATGTTGGGACAGGGGACCAGCCCCAGCATTTT
TRBJ2-7 TRBV29-1 TRBD1 few CSVVTGDLDEQYF TGCAGCGTTGTGACAGGGGACCTCGACGAGCAGTACTTC
TRBJ1-2 TRBV12-3/TRBV12-4 - many CASSLRGYTF TGTGCCAGCAGTTTAAGGGGCTACACCTTC
TRBJ2-5 TRBV5-1 TRBD1 many CASRPKNSRDRQQETQYF TGCGCCAGCAGACCCAAGAATTCCCGGGACAGGCAGCAAGAGACCCAGTACTTC
TRBJ2-5 TRBV20-1 - many CSAIPPEGSETQYF TGCAGTGCTATACCCCCGGAAGGGTCGGAGACCCAGTACTTC
TRBJ2-2 TRBV7-2 - few CASRPNSLGGELFF TGTGCCAGCAGGCCTAACTCCCTCGGCGGGGAGCTGTTTTTT
TRBJ2-1 TRBV7-2 TRBD2 few CASSLVFTSGGWEQFF TGTGCCAGCAGCTTAGTATTTACTAGCGGGGGATGGGAGCAGTTCTTC
TRBJ1-2 TRBV5-6 TRBD1 few CASSLPGQGKDGYTF TGTGCCAGCAGCTTACCGGGACAGGGGAAGGATGGCTACACCTTC
TRBJ2-1 TRBV29-1 TRBD2 many CSVTWTSGGDHNEQFF TGCAGCGTTACTTGGACTAGCGGGGGGGATCACAATGAGCAGTTCTTC
TRBJ2-7 TRBV29-1 TRBD1 few CSVEPGTGDYEQYF TGCAGCGTCGAACCCGGGACAGGTGACTACGAGCAGTACTTC
TRBJ1-1 TRBV18 - few CASSPAANTEAFF TGTGCCAGCTCACCAGCGGCGAACACTGAAGCTTTCTTT
TRBJ2-1 TRBV29-1 - many CSVGRLDNEQFF TGCAGCGTCGGACGACTAGACAATGAGCAGTTCTTC
TRBJ2-2 TRBV12-3/TRBV12-4 - many CASRIKGGTYTGELFF TGTGCCAGCAGGATAAAAGGCGGGACGTACACCGGGGAGCTGTTTTTT
TRBJ1-1 TRBV20-1 TRBD1 many CSAQTGFEMNTEAFF TGCAGTGCACAGACAGGGTTTGAGATGAACACTGAAGCTTTCTTT
TRBJ2-7 TRBV29-1 - many CSVIRDRAFGQYF TGCAGCGTTATCCGGGACCGAGCGTTTGGGCAGTACTTC
TRBJ2-1 TRBV7-2 - few CASSPSTSVGGNEQFF TGTGCCAGCAGCCCGTCAACTAGCGTAGGGGGGAATGAGCAGTTCTTC
TRBJ2-5 TRBV28 - few CASSRTGPQYF TGTGCCAGCAGTCGTACAGGGCCCCAGTACTTC
TRBJ2-7 TRBV20-1 TRBD2 many CSAIVSGGSYEQYF TGCAGTGCTATTGTTAGCGGGGGGTCTTACGAGCAGTACTTC
TRBJ2-3 TRBV7-8 - many CASSSVDTQYF TGTGCCAGCAGCTCGGTGGATACGCAGTATTTT
TRBJ2-1 TRBV7-8 TRBD2 - CASSPPSGRAQRNEQFF TGTGCCAGCAGCCCCCCTAGCGGGAGGGCCCAACGGAATGAGCAGTTCTTC
TRBJ2-3 TRBV5-1 TRBD2 many CASTIAGTDTQYF TGCGCCAGCACCATAGCGGGGACAGATACGCAGTATTTT
TRBJ1-2 TRBV20-1 TRBD1 many CSALRDRVGGYTF TGCAGTGCCCTCCGGGACAGGGTAGGCGGCTACACCTTC
TRBJ1-5 TRBV11-2 - few CASSRDLNQPQHF TGTGCCAGCAGCCGGGACCTTAATCAGCCCCAGCATTTT
TRBJ2-3 TRBV3-1 - many CASSQVNSLRDTQYF TGTGCCAGCAGCCAAGTGAACTCCTTGCGTGATACGCAGTATTTT
TRBJ1-2 TRBV6-1 TRBD1 few CASSPGTGGGYGYTF TGTGCCAGCAGCCCCGGGACAGGGGGCGGTTATGGCTACACCTTC
TRBJ2-7 TRBV3-1 - - CASSPPRAIDEQYF TGTGCCAGCAGCCCCCCCAGGGCTATAGACGAGCAGTACTTC
TRBJ2-3 TRBV20-1 TRBD2 - CSAKAGGPPDTQYF TGCAGTGCTAAAGCGGGAGGTCCGCCCGATACGCAGTATTTT
TRBJ2-7 TRBV5-1 - - CASSLAVRRGLPYEQYF TGCGCCAGCAGCTTGGCCGTTAGGCGGGGACTTCCCTACGAGCAGTACTTC
TRBJ2-2 TRBV24-1 - many CATSDLQNTGELFF TGTGCCACCAGTGATTTGCAGAACACCGGGGAGCTGTTTTTT
TRBJ2-5 TRBV29-1 - many CSVEPGLPGYQETQYF TGCAGCGTTGAGCCCGGGCTACCTGGGTACCAAGAGACCCAGTACTTC
TRBJ2-3 TRBV7-3 TRBD2 many CASSLGGGETDTQYF TGTGCCAGCAGCTTGGGCGGGGGTGAAACAGATACGCAGTATTTT
TRBJ1-1 TRBV7-3 - - CASSLTGSMNTEAFF TGTGCCAGCAGCTTAACTGGTAGCATGAACACTGAAGCTTTCTTT